The rows below give T cell receptor beta chains drawn from one sample of a study of cytomegalovirus exposure and HLA in healthy donors. Assay used: immunoSEQ multiplex PCR; TCRdb lists only in-frame clones, some missing. The table includes about 73,000 clones, over 70% detected once. Sequenced material: PBMCs. Receptors were obtained from a man aged 65 to 85 in good health and CMV-seronegative. CDR3s include the opening cysteine and the closing phenylalanine or tryptophan. A D gene is named only where the DNA matches it firmly. Rows give clone size only sometimes, using once, few, many, or a class for an expanded clone.

TRBJ2-2 18 TRBV27 TRBD1 NA CASSPSLGTVMNTGELFF TGTGCCAGCAGCCCCTCTTTAGGGACAGTCATGAACACCGGGGAGCTGTTTTTT
TRBJ2-1 13 TRBV12-1 NA once CASSFADSEEQFF TGTGCCAGCAGCTTTGCGGACAGCGAAGAGCAGTTCTTC
TRBJ1-2 15 TRBV30 NA NA CAWSRIGLSRDGYTF TGTGCCTGGAGTAGGATCGGACTCAGCAGAGATGGCTACACCTTC
TRBJ1-1 14 TRBV7-2 NA once CASSYAGPGEQAFF TGTGCCAGCAGCTACGCAGGGCCCGGTGAGCAAGCTTTCTTT
TRBJ2-2 15 TRBV2 NA NA CASSGGSGVTGELFF TGTGCCAGCAGTGGTGGGAGTGGGGTCACCGGGGAGCTGTTTTTT
TRBJ1-5 14 TRBV28 NA NA CASTTQVGNQPQHF TGTGCCAGCACCACTCAAGTCGGCAATCAGCCCCAGCATTTT
TRBJ1-6 16 TRBV18 NA few CASSREGPNYNSPLHF TGTGCCAGCTCACGGGAGGGTCCCAACTATAATTCACCCCTCCACTTT
TRBJ1-4 14 TRBV7-2 NA NA CASSFGGLNEKLFF TGTGCCAGCAGCTTTGGGGGCCTTAATGAAAAACTGTTTTTT
TRBJ1-5 16 TRBV7-8 TRBD1 NA CASSLVPGTGNQPQHF TGTGCCAGCAGCTTAGTACCCGGGACAGGTAATCAGCCCCAGCATTTT
TRBJ1-6 16 TRBV18 NA NA CASSLRGSSLDSPLHF TGTGCCAGCTCACTACGGGGTTCTAGTCTAGATTCACCCCTCCACTTT
TRBJ2-7 17 TRBV11-2 NA NA CASSSKTGTWGSYEQYF TGTGCCAGCAGCTCGAAAACCGGGACATGGGGTTCCTACGAGCAGTACTTC
TRBJ2-1 14 TRBV29-1 TRBD2 NA CSVGETSGMGEQFF TGCAGCGTTGGCGAGACTAGCGGGATGGGTGAGCAGTTCTTC
TRBJ1-2 13 TRBV10-3 NA few CAISDWTNYGYTF TGTGCCATCAGTGACTGGACAAACTATGGCTACACCTTC
TRBJ2-2 17 TRBV10-3 NA few CAISETPDSGRTGELFF TGTGCCATCAGTGAGACCCCGGACTCGGGTAGGACCGGGGAGCTGTTTTTT
TRBJ2-5 16 TRBV11-2 TRBD2 NA CASSWGGTSGPGTQYF TGTGCCAGCAGCTGGGGCGGGACTAGCGGTCCTGGGACCCAGTACTTC
TRBJ2-1 14 TRBV5-4 TRBD1 few CASSVQGGGYEQFF TGTGCCAGCAGCGTACAGGGGGGCGGCTATGAGCAGTTCTTC
TRBJ1-1 16 TRBV18 TRBD1 NA CASSPSGTGYYTEAFF TGTGCCAGCTCACCGAGTGGGACAGGGTACTACACTGAAGCTTTCTTT
TRBJ2-5 13 TRBV18 NA NA CASSLTQKETQYF TGTGCCAGCTCGCTCACACAGAAAGAGACCCAGTACTTC
TRBJ1-2 16 TRBV5-1 NA once CASSPGTAGPAYGYTF TGCGCCAGCAGCCCCGGGACTGCAGGGCCCGCCTATGGCTACACCTTC
TRBJ1-5 15 TRBV6-5 TRBD1 NA CASSRDRGKNQPQHF TGTGCCAGCAGTCGGGACAGGGGAAAGAATCAGCCCCAGCATTTT
TRBJ1-1 14 TRBV5-1 NA NA CASSLDSLNTEAFF TGCGCCAGCAGCTTAGACAGCCTGAACACTGAAGCTTTCTTT
TRBJ2-3 15 TRBV15 NA NA CATSRDLSSTDTQYF TGTGCCACCAGCAGAGATCTGAGTAGCACAGATACGCAGTATTTT
TRBJ2-4 14 TRBV6-1 NA NA CASRGGGAKNIQYF TGTGCCAGCAGGGGAGGGGGAGCCAAAAACATTCAGTACTTC
TRBJ2-3 13 TRBV10-2 NA NA CASRAGPPDTQYF TGCGCCAGCAGGGCGGGGCCTCCAGATACGCAGTATTTT
TRBJ2-7 13 TRBV14 NA NA CASSQVERQEQYF TGTGCCAGCAGCCAAGTGGAGCGGCAAGAGCAGTACTTC
TRBJ2-3 15 TRBV5-1 TRBD1 NA CASSRDRDSTDTQYF TGCGCCAGCAGCAGGGACAGGGACAGCACAGATACGCAGTATTTT
TRBJ1-5 17 TRBV11-3 TRBD1 NA CASSSPPRGVDNQPQHF TGTGCCAGCAGCTCCCCCCCCAGGGGGGTAGATAATCAGCCCCAGCATTTT
TRBJ1-1 13 TRBV28 NA NA CASSLYGNTEAFF TGTGCCAGCAGTTTATACGGGAACACTGAAGCTTTCTTT
TRBJ1-2 19 TRBV5-1 NA NA CASSFFSISREGLAYGYTF TGCGCCAGCAGCTTTTTTTCTATTTCGCGGGAGGGTTTGGCCTATGGCTACACCTTC
TRBJ2-6 17 TRBV19 NA NA CATKDSNRISGANVLTF TGTGCCACCAAGGACAGCAATAGAATCTCTGGGGCCAACGTCCTGACTTTC
TRBJ2-7 15 TRBV7-2 NA once CASSREKASPYEQYF TGTGCCAGCAGCCGTGAAAAAGCATCCCCCTACGAGCAGTACTTC
TRBJ1-2 15 TRBV2 NA NA CASSVFQGSHYGYTF TGTGCCAGCAGTGTTTTTCAGGGGAGTCACTATGGCTACACCTTC
TRBJ1-1 15 TRBV9 NA NA CASSVGGGRGTEAFF TGTGCCAGCAGCGTAGGAGGTGGAAGGGGGACTGAAGCTTTCTTT
TRBJ2-4 13 TRBV27 NA NA CASSLSASNIQYF TGTGCCAGCAGTTTATCGGCCTCTAACATTCAGTACTTC
TRBJ1-2 11 TRBV6-6 NA NA CASLYRVGYTF TGTGCCAGTTTATACAGGGTTGGCTACACCTTC
TRBJ2-1 13 TRBV10-1 TRBD2 once CASGGLAKNEQFF TGCGCCAGCGGGGGACTAGCGAAAAATGAGCAGTTCTTC
TRBJ2-7 12 TRBV30 TRBD1 NA CACGQGFNEQYF TGTGCCTGCGGACAGGGGTTCAACGAGCAGTACTTC
TRBJ1-2 12 TRBV30 TRBD1 NA CAWIGTGYGYTF TGTGCCTGGATTGGGACAGGCTATGGCTACACCTTC
TRBJ2-7 12 TRBV13 NA NA CASSLVGREQYF TGTGCCAGCAGCTTAGTCGGTCGGGAGCAGTACTTC
TRBJ2-1 14 TRBV7-2 NA NA CASISAGAYNEQFF TGTGCCAGCATTTCTGCGGGGGCGTACAATGAGCAGTTCTTC
TRBJ2-1 16 TRBV4-3 TRBD1 NA CASSQAGTAFYNEQFF TGCGCCAGCAGCCAGGCCGGGACAGCTTTCTACAATGAGCAGTTCTTC
TRBJ1-1 15 TRBV7-9 NA NA CASSLTFSRTVEAFF TGTGCCAGCAGCCTCACCTTTTCCCGGACAGTTGAAGCTTTCTTT
TRBJ1-6 16 TRBV4-1 TRBD1 NA CASSPYKGQYNSPLHF TGCGCCAGCAGCCCTTATAAGGGACAGTATAATTCACCCCTCCACTTT
TRBJ2-5 13 TRBV5-4 NA NA CASSLAGGETQYF TGTGCCAGCAGCTTGGCAGGAGGAGAGACCCAGTACTTC
TRBJ2-7 14 TRBV6-1 TRBD1 NA CAAVPGTGNYEQYF TGTGCTGCGGTCCCCGGGACAGGGAACTACGAGCAGTACTTC
TRBJ2-2 16 TRBV6-5 NA NA CASSYSSGSSTGELFF TGTGCCAGCAGTTACTCCAGCGGGTCAAGCACCGGGGAGCTGTTTTTT
TRBJ2-7 13 TRBV18 NA NA CASSPWSSYEQYF TGTGCCAGCTCACCATGGAGCTCCTACGAGCAGTACTTC
TRBJ1-2 15 TRBV7-2 TRBD1 NA CASSPQGAETYGYTF TGTGCCAGCAGCCCTCAGGGGGCAGAAACCTATGGCTACACCTTC
TRBJ2-7 13 TRBV10-3 NA NA CAIKDSLQYEQYF TGTGCCATCAAGGACAGTTTGCAATACGAGCAGTACTTC
TRBJ1-5 13 TRBV2 TRBD1 few CASSRQGYQPQHF TGTGCCAGCAGTCGACAGGGATATCAGCCCCAGCATTTT
TRBJ1-6 14 TRBV28 NA NA CASSLLGGGSPLHF TGTGCCAGCAGTTTGTTGGGGGGAGGCTCACCCCTCCACTTT
TRBJ1-1 15 TRBV7-2 NA NA CASSFAGTINTEAFF TGTGCCAGCAGCTTCGCCGGGACAATAAACACTGAAGCTTTCTTT
TRBJ2-1 16 TRBV5-1 TRBD1 NA CASSLKSGQPYNEQFF TGCGCCAGCAGCTTGAAATCGGGACAGCCATACAATGAGCAGTTCTTC
TRBJ1-6 16 TRBV5-1 TRBD1 NA CASSFRGQDVGSPLHF TGCGCCAGCAGCTTCAGGGGACAGGACGTCGGCTCACCCCTCCACTTT
TRBJ1-2 15 TRBV5-6 TRBD1 few CASSQTGGNHYGYTF TGTGCCAGCAGCCAGACAGGGGGAAACCACTATGGCTACACCTTC
TRBJ2-7 15 TRBV7-2 TRBD1 NA CASRSQGTANYEQYF TGTGCCAGCAGGTCACAGGGGACGGCAAACTACGAGCAGTACTTC
TRBJ1-4 14 TRBV5-1 TRBD1 NA CASSEGTEGEKLFF TGCGCCAGCAGCGAAGGGACAGAGGGCGAAAAACTGTTTTTT